Below are 27 T cell receptor beta chains sequenced from a single sample in a study of blood T cell repertoires in COVID-19. This table comes from immunoSEQ multiplex PCR, and its TCRdb copy is limited to in-frame clones, with some not included. Of around 65,000 clones detected, roughly 81% appear once; the ten largest clones hold 9.2%. Sequenced sample: peripheral blood. These TCRs come from a human donor in a cohort sampled during active COVID-19.

This chain links TRBV6-5 with TRBJ2-5; 13 bases are shared with TRBD2. CDR3 length equals 16 residues. V shed 4 bases, J shed 1 base, and the junction held 3 bases outside the gene matches. Germline V CDR1 and CDR2: MNHEY, SVGAGI. The CDR3 DNA follows: TGTGCCAGCAGTTTAGGACTAGCGGGAGTCCAAGAGACCCAGTACTTC. Amino acids: CASSLGLAGVQETQYF.

This clone was observed once. The V gene is TRBV5-1, the J gene TRBJ2-7; tentative D call: TRBD2 (6 bases). This CDR3 comprises 16 residues. The V end was cut by 2 bases, the J end by 4 bases, with 19 bases between. CDR1 is SGHRS, CDR2 YFSETQ, per germline. This CDR3 reads CASSLGDLGGAYEQYF. The CDR3 region has the DNA TGCGCCAGCAGCTTAGGAGACCTAGGAGGGGCATACGAGCAGTACTTC. Using reference TRBV5-1 and TRBJ2-7 for the parts outside the CDR3, the full variable domain is KAGVTQTPRYLIKTRGQQVTLSCSPISGHRSVSWYQQTPGQGLQFLFEYFSETQRNKGNFPGRFSGRQFSNSRSEMNVSTLELGDSALYLCASSLGDLGGAYEQYFGPGTRLTVT.

This clone has just a few counts. The V gene is TRBV7-2, the J gene TRBJ2-2; D is unresolved. The V gene lost 5 bases and the J gene lost 4 bases, with 2 bases spanning the gap. The CDR3 extends over 11 amino acids. In germline, CDR1 is SGHTA, CDR2 FQGNSA. The chain's CDR3 is CASSLTGELFF. The CDR3 nucleotides are TGTGCCAGCAGCCTCACCGGGGAGCTGTTTTTT.

CDR3 DNA: TGCGCCAGCAGCCAAGGGACAGGGGGCCCCTACGAGCAGTACTTC. Translated: CASSQGTGGPYEQYF. This chain links TRBV4-1 with TRBJ2-7, with 11 nucleotides matching TRBD1. The CDR3 extends over 15 amino acids. The V gene's germline CDR1 is MGHRA and CDR2 YSYEKL. Trimming at V came to 1 base and at J to 2 bases, leaving 1 base not matched to a gene.

This clone appeared a single time. In DNA, the CDR3 is TGTGCCTGGAACAGGGAAAACACCGGGGAGCTGTTTTTT. This gives the protein CAWNRENTGELFF. The rearrangement uses TRBV30 and TRBJ2-2; a weak D match, TRBD1 (6 bases). Trimming took off 4 bases at V and 2 bases at J, with 8 bases between the two ends. This CDR3 is 13 amino acids long. CDR1 is GTSNPN, CDR2 SVGIG, per germline (reference sequence).

V and J are TRBV7-4 and TRBJ2-3; unclear D gene. CDR1 and CDR2 from the germline V gene are SGHVT and SQSDAQ. The ends were cut back, 4 bases at V and 7 bases at J, with 6 bases in the middle. The CDR3 has 11 amino acids. DNA of the CDR3: TGTGCCAGCAGCTCTTTATATACGCAGTATTTT. The encoded protein is CASSSLYTQYF.

V and J are TRBV28 and TRBJ2-1; 7 positions match TRBD1. V was clipped by 6 bases and J by 2 bases; unmatched bases: 7. Germline loops: CDR1 MDHEN, CDR2 SYDVKM. This CDR3 comprises 15 residues. CDR3 in amino acids: CASSFPGTAYNEQFF. In nucleotides, the CDR3 is TGTGCCAGCAGCTTCCCCGGGACAGCCTACAATGAGCAGTTCTTC.

The V call is TRBV28, the J call TRBJ1-4, with 11 bases lining up with TRBD1. The CDR3 runs 17 residues. J was trimmed by 6 bases and V by 8 bases; bases with no gene match: 14. Germline lookup yields CDR1 MDHEN and CDR2 SYDVKM. CDR3 DNA: TGTGCCAGCCTCCGCAGGACAGGGGGCCCGTGGGATGAAAAACTGTTTTTT. Its protein is CASLRRTGGPWDEKLFF.

This chain uses TRBV7-3 with TRBJ2-2; D might be TRBD2 (5 bases). The CDR3 is 14 residues long. Trimming pared 5 bases from V and 4 bases from J, leaving 11 bases between. Germline V lookup: CDR1 SGHTA, CDR2 FQGTGA. In DNA, the CDR3 is TGTGCCAGCAGCCACTCGGGGAGCACCGGGGAGCTGTTTTTT. Residues: CASSHSGSTGELFF.

This chain joins TRBV9 and TRBJ1-1; D is uncertain. V shed 0 bases and J shed 6 bases, with 12 bases lying between them. The CDR3 consists of 14 residues. CDR1 SGDLS and CDR2 YYNGEE come from the germline V gene. The CDR3 DNA reads TGTGCCAGCAGCGTAGAAGTAGAGGAGGCTGAAGCTTTCTTT. Protein: CASSVEVEEAEAFF.

The chain employs TRBV7-2 and TRBJ1-1; weak D call: TRBD1 (6 bases). This CDR3 contains 15 residues. Germline V gene lookup returns CDR1 SGHTA and CDR2 FQGNSA. The V gene lost 5 bases and the J gene lost 0 bases, with 13 bases spanning the gap. The CDR3 spells CASSTQQGMNTEAFF. The DNA for the CDR3 is TGTGCCAGCAGCACCCAACAGGGAATGAACACTGAAGCTTTCTTT.

The chain couples TRBV7-8 to TRBJ2-3, with D possibly matching TRBD2 (6 bases). Per the germline V gene, CDR1 is SGHVS and CDR2 is FQNEAQ. The V gene lost 1 base and the J gene lost 0 bases, with 14 bases spanning the gap. CDR3 length: 17 residues. Here the CDR3 DNA reads TGTGCCAGCAGCTTAGAGGGGCTAGCGTCTAGCACAGATACGCAGTATTTT. This translates into CASSLEGLASSTDTQYF.

This chain links TRBV28 with TRBJ2-2; TRBD2 is a possible D gene (5 bases). The germline gives CDR1 MDHEN, CDR2 SYDVKM. This CDR3 region has 15 residues. V lost 2 bases and J lost 3, with 10 bases in between. In DNA form, the CDR3 reads TGTGCCAGCAGTTTAGCCGGGGTTGACACCGGGGAGCTGTTTTTT. Its translation is CASSLAGVDTGELFF.

The chain recombines TRBV6-1 with TRBJ2-2; TRBD2 agrees at 8 bases. Germline-derived CDR1 and CDR2 are MNHNS and SASEGT. The V and J ends lost 0 bases and 0 bases, in that order; junction bases with no gene match: 3. The CDR3 is 17 amino acids. CDR3 region: CASSEALAGPNTGELFF. The CDR3 DNA reads TGTGCCAGCAGTGAAGCTTTAGCGGGACCGAACACCGGGGAGCTGTTTTTT.

The chain recombines TRBV28 with TRBJ2-7, with a possible D match to TRBD1 (5 bases). The CDR3 is 14 amino acids. Trimming took off 8 bases at V and 4 bases at J, with 18 bases between the two ends. Germline values: CDR1 MDHEN, CDR2 SYDVKM. This chain's CDR3 is CASSLRVLGYEQYF. The CDR3 DNA is TGTGCCAGCTCACTCAGGGTTTTGGGTTACGAGCAGTACTTC.

This clone was counted once. The rearrangement joins TRBV24-1 to TRBJ2-5, with D tentatively TRBD2 (5 bases). Germline-derived CDR1 and CDR2 are KGHDR and SFDVKD. The CDR3 contains 18 residues. V was shortened by 3 bases and J by 3 bases, with 22 bases between the two germline ends. CDR3 protein: CATSDPIPGLLEEETQYF. CDR3 in DNA: TGTGCCACCAGTGATCCGATACCGGGGTTGTTGGAAGAAGAGACCCAGTACTTC.

This clone has just one count. The rearrangement joins TRBV9 to TRBJ2-1, with 12 bases aligning to TRBD2. Germline V CDR1 and CDR2: SGDLS, YYNGEE. The CDR3 sequence is 15 residues long. The trim removed 1 base at V and 6 bases at J, leaving 2 bases unmatched. DNA for the CDR3: TGTGCCAGCAGCGTACGGGGACTAGCGGGCAATGAGCAGTTCTTC. It translates to CASSVRGLAGNEQFF.

The table lists this clone with a few counts. The rearrangement links TRBV28 to TRBJ1-2; no clear D. This CDR3 has 16 residues. V gave up 5 bases and J gave up 0 bases, with 16 bases separating them. From germline, CDR1 is MDHEN and CDR2 SYDVKM. Here the CDR3 DNA reads TGTGCCAGCAGTACACCAGGCAGGTCCACTAACTATGGCTACACCTTC. The encoded protein is CASSTPGRSTNYGYTF.

This clone has a single count. The CDR3 sequence: CASSTLDRGNSPLHF. The CDR3 DNA reads TGTGCCAGCTCAACGTTGGACAGGGGGAATTCACCCCTCCACTTT. This chain connects TRBV18 to TRBJ1-6; 10 bases fit TRBD1. The germline V gene encodes CDR1 KGHSH and CDR2 LQKENI. The trim removed 5 bases at V and 7 bases at J, leaving 5 bases unmatched. This CDR3 comprises 15 residues. The complete variable domain, with remaining parts taken from reference TRBV18 and TRBJ1-6, reads NAGVMQNPRHLVRRRGQEARLRCSPMKGHSHVYWYRQLPEEGLKFMVYLQKENIIDESGMPKERFSAEFPKEGPSILRIQQVVRGDSAAYFCASSTLDRGNSPLHFGNGTRLTVT.

The chain recombines TRBV4-1 with TRBJ2-2, with 9 bases identical to TRBD2. From germline, CDR1 is MGHRA and CDR2 YSYEKL. The CDR3 runs 17 residues. V lost 1 base to trimming and J lost 2 bases; unmatched junction nucleotides: 5. CDR3: CASSQGIAGVNTGELFF. CDR3 bases: TGCGCCAGCAGCCAAGGCATAGCGGGAGTAAACACCGGGGAGCTGTTTTTT.

The chain couples TRBV19 to TRBJ2-1; 8 bases line up with TRBD1. The CDR3 is 16 amino acids. Losses at the gene ends were 4 bases for V and 0 bases for J; bases not matched to a gene: 5. In germline, CDR1 is LNHDA, CDR2 SQIVND (reference sequence). The CDR3 spells CASSNEQGGSYNEQFF. The CDR3 region has the DNA TGTGCCAGTAGTAACGAACAGGGGGGCTCCTACAATGAGCAGTTCTTC.

The chain recombines TRBV28 with TRBJ1-6, with 11 positions matching TRBD1. V was pared by 5 bases and J by 1 base, with 7 bases of the junction left unmatched. The CDR3 length is 18 residues. Germline assignment: CDR1 MDHEN and CDR2 SYDVKM. The CDR3 DNA follows: TGTGCCAGCAGTCACCCAGGGACAGGGGGTTCCTATAATTCACCCCTCCACTTT. Translating gives CASSHPGTGGSYNSPLHF.

V is TRBV10-3 and J is TRBJ2-3, with 7 bases identical to TRBD1. Germline-derived CDR1 and CDR2 are ENHRY and SYGVKD. This CDR3 has 15 amino acids. V shed 5 bases, J shed 0 bases, and the junction held 5 bases outside the gene matches. The CDR3 nucleotides are TGTGCCATCAGTCACAGGGGAACTAGCACAGATACGCAGTATTTT. This codes for CAISHRGTSTDTQYF.

The chain uses TRBV24-1 and TRBJ2-7; 8 positions agree with TRBD2. The CDR3 is 13 amino acids. Germline trimming cut 6 bases from V and 5 bases from J; bases unmatched to any gene: 5. Germline CDR1 reads KGHDR; CDR2 reads SFDVKD. The CDR3 nucleotides read TGTGCCACCAGTAGCGGGAGTTTCCACGAGCAGTACTTC. As protein: CATSSGSFHEQYF.

CDR3 sequence reads: CASSQVRGGDYEQYF. CDR3 bases: TGCGCCAGCAGCCAAGTTCGAGGGGGGGACTACGAGCAGTACTTC. V and J are TRBV4-1 and TRBJ2-7, with D possibly TRBD2 on 7 matching bases. Germline V CDR1 and CDR2: MGHRA, YSYEKL. The V gene lost 1 base and the J gene lost 3 bases, with 13 bases spanning the gap. This CDR3 contains 15 residues.

The gene calls are TRBV21-1 and TRBJ1-4. TRBV21-1 is flagged as a pseudogene. The CDR3 is made up of 15 amino acids. DNA for the CDR3: TGTGCCAGCAGCAAAGGTCTCTCAACTAATGAAAAACTGTTTTTT. Protein: CASSKGLSTNEKLFF.

The chain has TRBV28 and TRBJ1-2; 9 bases are a match to TRBD1. Germline V CDR1 and CDR2: MDHEN, SYDVKM. The CDR3 totals 17 residues. V lost 6 bases and J lost 4; bases outside the gene matches: 15. In nucleotides, the CDR3 is TGTGCCAGCAGGGGTCCGAGACAGGGGGTTGGTAGCTATGGCTACACCTTC. Translating gives CASRGPRQGVGSYGYTF.